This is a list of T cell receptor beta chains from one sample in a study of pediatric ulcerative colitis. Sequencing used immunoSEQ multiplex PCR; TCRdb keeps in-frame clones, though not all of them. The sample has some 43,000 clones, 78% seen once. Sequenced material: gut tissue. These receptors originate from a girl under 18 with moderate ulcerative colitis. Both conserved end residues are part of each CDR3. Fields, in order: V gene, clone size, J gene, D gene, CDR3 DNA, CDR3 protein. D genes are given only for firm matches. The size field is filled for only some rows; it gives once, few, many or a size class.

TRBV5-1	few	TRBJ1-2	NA	TGCGCCAGCAGCTTGGGCGGTTTTGAGGGCTACACCTTC	CASSLGGFEGYTF
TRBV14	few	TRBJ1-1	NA	TGTGCCAGCAGCCCGCCGGGATACACTGAAGCTTTCTTT	CASSPPGYTEAFF
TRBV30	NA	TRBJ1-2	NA	TGTGCCTGGAGTTTCAGGACGGCGAATTACTATGGCTACACCTTC	CAWSFRTANYYGYTF
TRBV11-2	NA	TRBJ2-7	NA	TGTGCCAGCAGCTTAGTGTGGCGGGGTAACTACGAGCAGTACTTC	CASSLVWRGNYEQYF
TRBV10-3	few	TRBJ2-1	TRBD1	TGTGCCATCAGTGAATCCGGACAGGGGGCGGTCAATGAGCAGTTCTTC	CAISESGQGAVNEQFF
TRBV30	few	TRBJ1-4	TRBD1	TGTGCCTGGGCGACCGGGACAGGGGATGAAAAACTGTTTTTT	CAWATGTGDEKLFF
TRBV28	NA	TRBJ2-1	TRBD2	TGTGCCAGCAGCCGATTAGCGGGAGTATACAATGAGCAGTTCTTC	CASSRLAGVYNEQFF
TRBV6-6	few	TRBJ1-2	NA	TGTGCCAGCAGTTACGACAGTAACTATGGCTACACCTTC	CASSYDSNYGYTF
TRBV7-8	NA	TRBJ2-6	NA	TGTGCCAGCAGCTTCCGTCCACGTCGGGAAAACGTCCTGACTTTC	CASSFRPRRENVLTF
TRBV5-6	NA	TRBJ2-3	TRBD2	TGTGCCAGCAGCTTTGACCAGGGACTAGCGTTAACAGATACGCAGTATTTT	CASSFDQGLALTDTQYF
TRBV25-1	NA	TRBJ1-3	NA	TGTGCCAGCCAGGGAGAGTACCCTGGAAACACCATATATTTT	CASQGEYPGNTIYF
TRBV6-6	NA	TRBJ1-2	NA	TGTGCCAGCAGTTACTTGGGTTGGATCTATGGCTACACCTTC	CASSYLGWIYGYTF
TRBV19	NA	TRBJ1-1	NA	TGTGCCAGTAGTATTGGGACGGTTGTAGCTTTCTTT	CASSIGTVVAFF
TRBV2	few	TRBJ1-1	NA	TGTGCCAGCAATCTCTGGACCGCTAGGAACACTGAAGCTTTCTTT	CASNLWTARNTEAFF
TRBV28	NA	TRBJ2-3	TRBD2	TGTGCCAGCATAGGACTAGCGGCCACCACAGATACGCAGTATTTT	CASIGLAATTDTQYF
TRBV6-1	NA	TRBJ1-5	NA	TGTGCCAGCAGTCAAGGTTGGGGTACGGGTCAGCCCCAGCATTTT	CASSQGWGTGQPQHF
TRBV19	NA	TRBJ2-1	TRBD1	TGTGCCAGCGAGACAGGGGGATCCTACAATGAGCAGTTCTTC	CASETGGSYNEQFF
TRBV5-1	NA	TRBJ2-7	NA	TGCGCCAGCAGCTTGGTCGGGACTCCGAGGGGGTACGAGCAGTACTTC	CASSLVGTPRGYEQYF
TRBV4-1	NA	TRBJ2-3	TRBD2	TGCGCCAGCAGCGGGACTAGCGGGAGAGATACGCAGTATTTT	CASSGTSGRDTQYF
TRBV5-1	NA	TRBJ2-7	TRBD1	TGCGCCAGCAGCCCGGGACAGGGGGCCCTCGAGCAGTACTTC	CASSPGQGALEQYF
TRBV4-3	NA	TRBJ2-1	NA	TGCGCCAGCAGCCAAGATCCTCACGGCGGGGAGGCTCTCCATGAGCAGTTCTTC	CASSQDPHGGEALHEQFF
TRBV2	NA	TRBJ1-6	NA	TGTGCCAGCAATCGAAGGGTCACGAATTCACCCCTCCACTTT	CASNRRVTNSPLHF
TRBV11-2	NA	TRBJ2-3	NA	TGTGCCAGCAGCTTAGACGCAGGGGGCACAGATACGCAGTATTTT	CASSLDAGGTDTQYF
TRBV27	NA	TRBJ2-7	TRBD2	TGTGCCAGCAGTTTAGCGCGGGGGTTTTACGAGCAGTACTTC	CASSLARGFYEQYF
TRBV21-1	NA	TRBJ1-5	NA	TGTGCCAGCAGCAAAGGCCACAGCAATCAGCCCCAGCATTTT	CASSKGHSNQPQHF
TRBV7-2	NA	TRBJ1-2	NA	TGTGCCAGCAGACGGACGGGGCCATTGGATGGCTACACCTTC	CASRRTGPLDGYTF
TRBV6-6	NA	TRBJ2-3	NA	TGTGCCAGCAGTTACGCCGACCCAAGCACAGATACGCAGTATTTT	CASSYADPSTDTQYF
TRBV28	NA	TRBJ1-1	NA	TGTGCCAGCAGTAGCGCGGACAGGAACACTGAAGCTTTCTTT	CASSSADRNTEAFF
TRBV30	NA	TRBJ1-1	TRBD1	TGTGCCTGGAGTAAGGCGGGGACAGGGGCTGAAGCTTTCTTT	CAWSKAGTGAEAFF
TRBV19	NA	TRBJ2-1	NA	TGTGCCACCTCGGCGGGGATAGCGGCTCCCAGGAATGAGCAGTTCTTC	CATSAGIAAPRNEQFF
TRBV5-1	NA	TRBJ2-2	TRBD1	TGCGCCAGCAGCTTCACCGGGACAGGGGGCACCGGGGAGCTGTTTTTT	CASSFTGTGGTGELFF
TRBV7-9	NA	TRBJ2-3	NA	TGTGCCAGCAGCCCCGCTACTTCTAGCACAGATACGCAGTATTTT	CASSPATSSTDTQYF
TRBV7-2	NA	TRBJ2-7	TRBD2	TGTGCCAGCAGCTTAGCGACGTGGACTAGCGGCTACGAGCAGTACTTC	CASSLATWTSGYEQYF
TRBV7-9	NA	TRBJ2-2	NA	TGTGCCAGCAGCTTAGCGCAGACTGACACCGGGGAGCTGTTTTTT	CASSLAQTDTGELFF
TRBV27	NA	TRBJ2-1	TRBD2	TGTGCCAGCAGTCTCCGGTTACTAGCGGGAGTACACAATGAGCAGTTCTTC	CASSLRLLAGVHNEQFF
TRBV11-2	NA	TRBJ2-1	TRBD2	TGTGCCAGCAGCCCGGGGACCGGCGGGAGAAGAGTCTGGGAGCAGTTCTTC	CASSPGTGGRRVWEQFF